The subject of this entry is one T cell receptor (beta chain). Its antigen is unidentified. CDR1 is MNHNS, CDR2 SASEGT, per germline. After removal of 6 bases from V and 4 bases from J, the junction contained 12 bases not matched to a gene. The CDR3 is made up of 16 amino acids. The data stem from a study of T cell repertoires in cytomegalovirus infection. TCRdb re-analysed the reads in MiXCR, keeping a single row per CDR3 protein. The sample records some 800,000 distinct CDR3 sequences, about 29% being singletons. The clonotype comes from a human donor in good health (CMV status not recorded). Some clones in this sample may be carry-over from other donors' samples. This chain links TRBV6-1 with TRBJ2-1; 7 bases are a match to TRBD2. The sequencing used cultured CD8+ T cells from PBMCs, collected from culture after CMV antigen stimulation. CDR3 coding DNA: TGTGCCAGCAGCCTCTTCGGGGGGACGGGTTACAATGAGCAGTTCTTC. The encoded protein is CASSLFGGTGYNEQFF.